This is a list of T cell receptor beta chains from one sample in a study of blood T cell repertoires in COVID-19. Only in-frame clones appear in the TCRdb table, and some are missing; sequencing was by immunoSEQ multiplex PCR. The sample carries some 400,000 clones, about 89% recorded once. Specimen: PBMCs or T cells enriched from blood (not recorded which). These receptors were collected from a woman in her thirties or forties who had been exposed to COVID-19. Each CDR3 is given with its conserved first and last residue. Fields, in order: clone size, V gene, D gene, J gene, CDR3 DNA, CDR3 protein. A D gene is named only where the DNA matches it firmly. Expanded clones get a size class; other rows say once, few or many, or leave the size out.

-,TRBV11-2,-,TRBJ1-2,TGTGCCAGCAGTCCGGATGGGGCAGCCTATGGCTACACCTTC,CASSPDGAAYGYTF
-,TRBV5-1,-,TRBJ2-1,TGCGCCAGCAGCCTGAGACTAGACCAGAATGAGCAGTTCTTC,CASSLRLDQNEQFF
-,TRBV15,-,TRBJ1-2,TGTGCCACCAGCAGAGACGCAGGGTCGACAAACTATGGCTACACCTTC,CATSRDAGSTNYGYTF
few,TRBV15,TRBD1,TRBJ1-3,TGTGCCACCAGCAGAGGACAGGGCATCTCTGGAAACACCATATATTTT,CATSRGQGISGNTIYF
-,TRBV10-3,-,TRBJ1-4,TGTGCCATCAGTGGGGGGGGAGGCGAAAAACTGTTTTTT,CAISGGGGEKLFF
-,TRBV5-6,TRBD2,TRBJ2-5,TGTGCCAGCAGCTTGATCTCGCGCGGGGGGGCCCGGGAGACCCAGTACTTC,CASSLISRGGARETQYF
-,TRBV19,-,TRBJ1-3,TGTGCCAGTAGTATCGGGCACAGGGCTGGAAACACCATATATTTT,CASSIGHRAGNTIYF
-,TRBV18,TRBD1,TRBJ1-5,TGTGCCAGCTCACAAGACAGGGGGCCCCAGCATTTT,CASSQDRGPQHF
-,TRBV29-1,TRBD1,TRBJ1-5,TGCAGCGCTGGACAGGGTTTGGATCAGCCCCAGCATTTT,CSAGQGLDQPQHF
-,TRBV6-1,TRBD1,TRBJ2-4,TGTGCCAGCAGTGCTAACCCGGGACAGGGAGTAAAAAACATTCAGTACTTC,CASSANPGQGVKNIQYF
-,TRBV7-8,-,TRBJ1-5,TGTGCCAGCAGCTTAGTGGGGGGGCAGGGTGCGTCTCAGCCCCAGCATTTT,CASSLVGGQGASQPQHF
-,TRBV9,-,TRBJ2-3,TGTGCCAGCAGCGTTACTGGTTGGAGCACAGATACGCAGTATTTT,CASSVTGWSTDTQYF
-,TRBV9,-,TRBJ1-1,TGTGCCAGCAGCAAAAGCCCAATCACTGAAGCTTTCTTT,CASSKSPITEAFF
-,TRBV4-3,-,TRBJ1-1,TGCGCCAGCAGCCGCAGACGGGCGGGGGGAACGACTGAAGCTTTCTTT,CASSRRRAGGTTEAFF
-,TRBV5-1,TRBD1,TRBJ1-6,TGCGCCAGCAGCCAGGGACAGGGGGGCTCCGGGTCACCCCTCCACTTT,CASSQGQGGSGSPLHF
-,TRBV24-1,TRBD2,TRBJ2-1,TGTGCCACCAGTGGTACTAGCGGGAGGGCCGGGTTTCCTGATGAGCAGTTCTTC,CATSGTSGRAGFPDEQFF
-,TRBV30,TRBD1,TRBJ1-1,TGTGCCTGGAAAGACAGGGCGAACACTGAAGCTTTCTTT,CAWKDRANTEAFF
-,TRBV15,TRBD1,TRBJ2-2,TGTGCCACCAGCAGAGACAGACAGGGATGGGTGTCAACCGGGGAGCTGTTTTTT,CATSRDRQGWVSTGELFF
-,TRBV7-2,TRBD2,TRBJ2-1,TGTGCCAGCAGCTTAGCGGGAGGGCCTGAGTACAATGAGCAGTTCTTC,CASSLAGGPEYNEQFF
-,TRBV6-2/TRBV6-3,-,TRBJ1-5,TGTGCCAGCAGTTACCAGGGGTATAGCAATCAGCCCCAGCATTTT,CASSYQGYSNQPQHF
few,TRBV5-1,-,TRBJ2-7,TGCGCCAGCAGCTTGGCCGGAGCAGGGTCCGACTACGAGCAGTACTTC,CASSLAGAGSDYEQYF
-,TRBV7-9,TRBD2,TRBJ2-1,TGTGCCAGCAGCTCTAAGGGACTAGCGGGATTTGAGCAGTTCTTC,CASSSKGLAGFEQFF
-,TRBV2,TRBD2,TRBJ2-1,TGTGCCAGCAGTGAGCCCAGCGGGAGTCCGGATGAGCAGTTCTTC,CASSEPSGSPDEQFF
-,TRBV6-2/TRBV6-3,TRBD2,TRBJ2-3,TGTGCCAGCAGTTTTGAGCGGGATTATGATACGCAGTATTTT,CASSFERDYDTQYF
once,TRBV5-1,-,TRBJ1-4,TGCGCCAGCAGCTTGAGCGGGGCAACTAATGAAAAACTGTTTTTT,CASSLSGATNEKLFF
-,TRBV7-8,TRBD2,TRBJ2-3,TGTGCCAGCAGCTTAGCCCGAGGGGGACTAGCGGGGGGATATAGCACAGATACGCAGTATTTT,CASSLARGGLAGGYSTDTQYF
-,TRBV5-1,-,TRBJ1-2,TGCGCCAGCAGCTTTGCAGGGGCGCCGGATGGCTACACCTTC,CASSFAGAPDGYTF
-,TRBV6-6,-,TRBJ1-3,TGTGCCAGCAGTCACCCTCCGGGAGGAATCGGTCGAGGAAACACCATATATTTT,CASSHPPGGIGRGNTIYF
-,TRBV7-2,-,TRBJ2-3,TGTGCCAGCAGCTCCTTCTCGAGGTTAATAGATACGCAGTATTTT,CASSSFSRLIDTQYF
-,TRBV7-9,TRBD1,TRBJ1-1,TGTGCCAGCAGCCCCTCCGGGACAGGGGGCACTGAAGCTTTCTTT,CASSPSGTGGTEAFF
-,TRBV10-3,TRBD1,TRBJ1-1,TGTGCCATCAGTGCCAGGGGGGAAAACACTGAAGCTTTCTTT,CAISARGENTEAFF
-,TRBV4-1,TRBD2,TRBJ2-5,TGCGCCAGCAGCCAAGGGCGGGAGCAAGAGACCCAGTACTTC,CASSQGREQETQYF
-,TRBV3-1/TRBV3-2,-,TRBJ2-6,TGTGCCAGCAGCCCCCGACAGGTCCGTGTCTCTGGGGCCAACGTCCTGACTTTC,CASSPRQVRVSGANVLTF
-,TRBV19,TRBD1,TRBJ2-6,TGTGCCAGTAGTTCACAGGGGGCCTCTGGGGCCAACGTCCTGACTTTC,CASSSQGASGANVLTF
-,TRBV2,-,TRBJ1-4,TGTGCCAGCAGTGAAGCTGGAGGGGCTCGTGAAAAACTGTTTTTT,CASSEAGGAREKLFF
-,TRBV18,TRBD1,TRBJ1-5,TGTGCCAGCTCACCCTTGGGACAGGGGGCTGGGCAGCCCCAGCATTTT,CASSPLGQGAGQPQHF
-,TRBV11-3,TRBD1,TRBJ1-1,TGTGCCAGCAGCGAGTACAGGGGAGCCACTGAAGCTTTCTTT,CASSEYRGATEAFF
-,TRBV6-2/TRBV6-3,TRBD2,TRBJ2-3,TGTGCCAGCAGTTACACCAAGCGGGGGGGCAGGGGAGATACGCAGTATTTT,CASSYTKRGGRGDTQYF
-,TRBV9,TRBD2,TRBJ2-3,TGTGCCAGCAGCGTTGGGACTAGCGGATACACAGATACGCAGTATTTT,CASSVGTSGYTDTQYF
few,TRBV7-8,-,TRBJ1-4,TGTGCCAGCACCCCCCTCCCAGGGAGGTCGGAAAGACTGTTTTTT,CASTPLPGRSERLFF
-,TRBV5-1,TRBD1,TRBJ1-4,TGCGCCAGCAGTCTCGACAGGGCCGGAGAAAAACTGTTTTTT,CASSLDRAGEKLFF
once,TRBV2,TRBD1,TRBJ2-5,TGTGCCAGCAGAAGACAGGGTTTGAAAGAGACCCAGTACTTC,CASRRQGLKETQYF
-,TRBV5-1,TRBD1,TRBJ1-2,TGCGCCAGCAGCGTGACAGGGGAGAACGGCTACACCTTC,CASSVTGENGYTF
-,TRBV18,-,TRBJ1-1,TGTGCCAGCTCCGAGACAGCCATGAACACTGAAGCTTTCTTT,CASSETAMNTEAFF
-,TRBV19,-,TRBJ1-2,TGTGCCAGTAGTGAACAGACAGGAGGTCTTTATGGCTACACCTTC,CASSEQTGGLYGYTF
-,TRBV7-9,TRBD2,TRBJ2-5,TGTGCCAGCAGGGCTCTAGCGGCGAAAGGGACCCAGTACTTC,CASRALAAKGTQYF
-,TRBV30,-,TRBJ1-1,TGTGCCTGGAGTGCACAGGGCCAGAGTGAAGCTTTCTTT,CAWSAQGQSEAFF
-,TRBV27,TRBD1,TRBJ2-7,TGTGCCAGCAGTAGAGGCGGACAGGGGCACAACGAGCAGTACTTC,CASSRGGQGHNEQYF
-,TRBV29-1,TRBD2,TRBJ2-1,TGCAGCGTTGAGTTACTAGCGGCGGTAAGCTCCTACAATGAGCAGTTCTTC,CSVELLAAVSSYNEQFF
-,TRBV6-5,-,TRBJ1-2,TGTGCCAGCAGATCGAACTATGGCTACACCTTC,CASRSNYGYTF
-,TRBV27,TRBD1,TRBJ1-1,TGTGCCAGCAGACGACAGGGGGCAGGTACTGAAGCTTTCTTT,CASRRQGAGTEAFF
few,TRBV7-2,-,TRBJ1-5,TGTGCCAGCAGCTTCAAAGGGGATCAGCCCCAGCATTTT,CASSFKGDQPQHF
-,TRBV6-5,TRBD1,TRBJ1-3,TGTGCCAGCAGCCCCGGGACAGCAAACACCATATATTTT,CASSPGTANTIYF
-,TRBV20-1,-,TRBJ2-1,TGCAGTGCTACGGGGAACGGTGAGCAGTTCTTC,CSATGNGEQFF
-,TRBV5-4,-,TRBJ1-2,TGTGCCAGCAGCAGAAATGCGGGGTATCAGGGTGGCTACACCTTC,CASSRNAGYQGGYTF